This T cell receptor (beta chain) emerged from a study of beta chain features in type 1 diabetes. This clone occurred a few times. What it binds is not known. Other DNA sequences in the same sample also yield this CDR3. The entirety of the isolated RNA underwent reverse transcription, so expressed TCRB transcripts were sequenced. The protocol was immunoSEQ multiplex PCR, while the TCRdb copy is restricted to in-frame clones and leaves out a portion. The top ten hold less than 0.04% of the sample, which has under 450,000 clones, more than 11% seen once. Broader study findings: Type 1 diabetes patients had VDJ junctions that carried fewer insertions and more deletions. In patients and controls equally, PCR might favor templates that are shorter.

Trimming removed 6 bases at V and 2 bases at J, with 8 bases between. CDR1 SEHNR and CDR2 FQNEAQ come from the germline V gene (reference sequence). CDR3 length equals 13 residues. The sample taken for sequencing was naive CD4+ T cells from blood. The chain recombines TRBV7-9 with TRBJ1-5; D uncertain. The TCR originated in a man between 25 and 39 years old in good health. This CDR3 reads CASSLSGNQPQHF. In DNA form, the CDR3 reads TGTGCCAGCAGTCTAAGTGGCAATCAGCCCCAGCATTTT.